The 5 T cell receptor beta chains reported below all come from one sample, sequenced in a study of shared clonotypes between healthy human individuals. Here immunoSEQ multiplex PCR was the method, and the copy in TCRdb shows in-frame clones only, minus some. The sample lists hundreds of thousands of clones; 75% to 85% were seen once. Sequencing used PBMCs. Receptor source: a woman between 40 and 55 years old in good health. Some clones in this sample may be carry-over from other donors' samples.

This clone was counted a few times. The V gene is TRBV27, the J gene TRBJ2-7; 16 bases are a match to TRBD2. Germline V gives CDR1 MNHEY, CDR2 SMNVEV (reference sequence). The CDR3 is 16 residues long. Unmatched junction bases numbered 4, after V lost 6 bases and J lost 2 bases. The CDR3 nucleotides read TGTGCCAGCAGCCCGGGACTAGCGGGAGGGCCCTACGAGCAGTACTTC. Its protein is CASSPGLAGGPYEQYF.

J is TRBJ1-5 and V is TRBV28; 9 bases agree with TRBD1. The CDR3 extends over 15 amino acids. Germline CDR1 reads MDHEN; CDR2 reads SYDVKM. Trimming cost V 4 bases and J 6 bases; bases outside gene matches: 7. The CDR3 loop reads CASSWGTGRVQPQHF. In DNA, the CDR3 is TGTGCCAGCAGTTGGGGGACAGGGAGGGTTCAGCCCCAGCATTTT. Filled out from reference TRBV28 and TRBJ1-5, the complete variable domain reads DVKVTQSSRYLVKRTGEKVFLECVQDMDHENMFWYRQDPGLGLRLIYFSYDVKMKEKGDIPEGYSVSREKKERFSLILESASTNQTSMYLCASSWGTGRVQPQHFGDGTRLSIL.

The chain recombines TRBV19 with TRBJ2-5, with 7 bases that match TRBD1. Germline loops: CDR1 LNHDA, CDR2 SQIVND (reference sequence). J lost 3 bases, V lost 6 bases, and 4 bases had no gene match. CDR3 size: 13 residues. The DNA for the CDR3 is TGTGCCAGTAGCAAAGACAGGGAAGAGACCCAGTACTTC. It codes for CASSKDREETQYF.

The gene calls are TRBV7-9 and TRBJ2-4; D is unresolved. Trimming left V 2 bases short and J 0 bases short, with 11 bases between. CDR3 length: 16 amino acids. CDR1 is SEHNR, CDR2 FQNEAQ, per germline (reference sequence). The CDR3 DNA reads TGTGCCAGCAGCTTATATGGTCTTCTAGCCAAAAACATTCAGTACTTC. Translating gives CASSLYGLLAKNIQYF.

This chain links TRBV2 with TRBJ2-3; D unresolved. Trimming removed 2 bases at V and 6 bases at J, with 9 bases between. The CDR3 covers 13 residues. Germline CDR1 and CDR2: SNHLY and FYNNEI. Written as DNA, the CDR3 is TGTGCCAGCAGTGAAATGAGGCGGGATACGCAGTATTTT. The encoded protein is CASSEMRRDTQYF.